This T cell receptor (beta chain) was found in a study of cytomegalovirus exposure and HLA in healthy donors. Amplification used 60 Vbeta primers and 13 Jbeta primers. Sequencing was performed with immunoSEQ multiplex PCR; in TCRdb, only in-frame clones are kept and a portion is missing. Here the sample spans 180,000 or so clones, roughly 80% being singletons. The source is a female donor in good health and CMV-seronegative. Sequencing was done on a sample of PBMCs.

The CDR3 region has the DNA TGTGCCAGCAGTTTACTCGGGGGATATGGCTACACCTTC. It yields the protein CASSLLGGYGYTF. The chain couples TRBV28 to TRBJ1-2; perhaps TRBD1 as D (5 bases). Germline lookup yields CDR1 MDHEN and CDR2 SYDVKM. The CDR3 length is 13 residues. The ends were cut back, 2 bases at V and 5 bases at J, with 9 bases in the middle.